This TCR beta chain appears in the sequencing data of a study of T cells after yellow fever vaccination. Study findings and constraints: Overall, a small share of clonotypes was seen in both CD4 and CD8 compartments. It was a weaker secondary response, yet one that peaked faster, at day 5 versus 15. In FACS-sorted repertoires, abundant clonotypes from the bulk population could appear as contaminants.

Generation of TCR cDNA used 5'RACE template switching (which added a universal primer site and UMIs). TCRdb analysed the 5' RACE reads with MiXCR anew, one entry per CDR3 protein. The sample has tens of thousands of distinct CDR3 sequences, 7% to 8.5% seen once. This clonotype appeared many times. Its antigen is still unknown. The receptor was derived from a man between 18 and 35 years old who received the YFV17D yellow fever vaccine. Sequences were derived from CD8+ T cells sorted from PBMCs, sampled about 2 weeks after the first yellow fever vaccination.

CDR3 loop: CASSLGLGLRNEQYF. CDR3 DNA sequence: TGCGCCAGCAGCCTGGGACTGGGTTTGAGGAACGAGCAGTACTTC. V is TRBV5-1 and J is TRBJ2-7; the D gene is possibly TRBD2 (6 bases). CDR1 and CDR2 (germline): SGHRS, YFSETQ. The CDR3 runs 15 residues. V lost 4 bases and J lost 5, with 19 bases in between.